This T cell receptor (beta chain) originates from a study of CXCR3-negative and CXCR3-positive naive CD8 T cells. Study findings and constraints: Hydrophobicity of TRB CDR3s was greater in CXCR3-positive naive cells than in CXCR3-negative naive cells.

TRB cDNA was prepared as libraries by UMI-labeled 5' RACE. TCRdb re-called the 5' RACE reads; one entry per CDR3 protein, DNA not given. The listing records fewer than 7,000 distinct CDR3 sequences. Regarding this clonotype: What it binds is unknown.

The CDR3 has 14 amino acids. Germline lookup yields CDR1 SGHAT and CDR2 FQNNGV. CD45RO-CCR7+CD27+CD95- cells counted as naive CD8+ T cells. V gene TRBV11-2 combines with J gene TRBJ2-7. The clonotype comes from a human donor in good health. Some clones in this sample may be carry-over from other donors' samples. Sequenced: naive CXCR3- CD8+ T cells from blood. Subset in this sample: CD45RO-CCR7+CD27+CD95- naive CD8+ T cells lacking CXCR3 (TNR3-). The CDR3 reads CASSSSGSSYEQYF.